This T cell receptor (beta chain) was sequenced during a study of blood T cell repertoires in COVID-19. Some clones are missing from TCRdb's copy, which holds only in-frame ones; the method was immunoSEQ multiplex PCR. The sample shows about 60,000 clones, about 86% of them seen only once. The receptor's source is a man aged 60 to 75 with acute or convalescent COVID-19. The sequenced sample was peripheral blood.

CDR3 sequence reads: CASSTTSTGKQYF. CDR3 nucleotide sequence: TGTGCCAGCAGCACTACGTCTACAGGGAAGCAGTACTTC. The rearrangement joins TRBV7-3 to TRBJ2-7; TRBD1 might be the D (6 bases). This CDR3 spans 13 amino acids. The germline V gene has CDR1 SGHTA and CDR2 FQGTGA. V was clipped by 5 bases and J by 8 bases, with 16 bases between them.